The 3 T cell receptor beta chains given below trace back to one sample, sequenced in a study of blood T cell repertoires in COVID-19. Libraries were prepared by immunoSEQ multiplex PCR; TCRdb keeps only in-frame clonotypes and omits some of them. The sample carries 140,000 or so clones, 84% recorded once. Sequencing was carried out using PBMCs or T cells enriched from blood (not recorded which). Source of these receptors: a woman aged 50 to 60 with acute COVID-19.

This chain uses TRBV5-1 with TRBJ2-7, with a possible D match to TRBD2 (6 bases). The V end was cut by 0 bases, the J end by 1 base, with 11 bases between. Per germline, CDR1 SGHRS and CDR2 YFSETQ. The CDR3 runs to 15 residues. The DNA of the CDR3 is TGCGCCAGCAGCTTGGCCGTGGGGGGATCCTACGAGCAGTACTTC. Translation gives CASSLAVGGSYEQYF. Variable domain in full (rest from reference TRBV5-1 and TRBJ2-7): KAGVTQTPRYLIKTRGQQVTLSCSPISGHRSVSWYQQTPGQGLQFLFEYFSETQRNKGNFPGRFSGRQFSNSRSEMNVSTLELGDSALYLCASSLAVGGSYEQYFGPGTRLTVT.

The CDR3 sequence: CASSSSRDRAYGYTF. Written as DNA, the CDR3 is TGTGCCAGCAGCTCTTCCCGGGACAGGGCCTATGGCTACACCTTC. The chain carries TRBV7-9 and TRBJ1-2; 9 bases agree with TRBD1. The germline CDR1 and CDR2 sequences are SEHNR and FQNEAQ (reference sequence). V was clipped by 4 bases and J by 4 bases; unmatched bases: 7. This CDR3 has 15 amino acids.

The CDR3 is CASSPGDSSSYEQYF. Here the CDR3 DNA reads TGTGCCAGCAGCCCGGGGGACAGTTCCTCCTACGAGCAGTACTTC. This chain links TRBV5-5 with TRBJ2-7; D perhaps matches TRBD1 (7 bases). V lost 4 bases and J 0 bases, leaving 14 bases between the germline ends. This CDR3 region has 15 residues. In germline, CDR1 is SGHKS, CDR2 YYEKEE (reference sequence).